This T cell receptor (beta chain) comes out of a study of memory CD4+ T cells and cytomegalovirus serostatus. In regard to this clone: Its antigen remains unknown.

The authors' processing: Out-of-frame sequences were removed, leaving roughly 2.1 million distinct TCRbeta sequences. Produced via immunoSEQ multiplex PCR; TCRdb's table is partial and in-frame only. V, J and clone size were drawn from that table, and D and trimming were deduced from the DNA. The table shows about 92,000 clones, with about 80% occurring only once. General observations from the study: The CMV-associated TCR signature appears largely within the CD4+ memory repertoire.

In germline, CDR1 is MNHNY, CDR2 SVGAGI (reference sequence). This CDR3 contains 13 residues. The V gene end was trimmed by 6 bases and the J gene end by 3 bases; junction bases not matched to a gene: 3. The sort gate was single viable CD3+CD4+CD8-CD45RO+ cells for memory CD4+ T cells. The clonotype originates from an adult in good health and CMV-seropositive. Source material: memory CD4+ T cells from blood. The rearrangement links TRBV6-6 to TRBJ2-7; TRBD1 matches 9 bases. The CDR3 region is CASSQTGGYEQYF. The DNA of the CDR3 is TGTGCCAGCAGCCAGACAGGGGGCTACGAGCAGTACTTC.